One sample yielded the 18 T cell receptor beta chains listed below, sequenced in a study of cytotoxic CD8 clonotypes in ibrutinib-treated CLL. Profiling relied on immunoSEQ multiplex PCR, and the TCRdb table lists in-frame clones only, not all of them. The repertoire holds 200,000 or so clones, with 79% as singletons. Sequencing used PBMCs, obtained after 12 months of ibrutinib treatment. The receptors originated from a human donor with chronic lymphocytic leukemia.

The chain links TRBV6-5 to TRBJ2-5, with 8 bases identical to TRBD2. Germline trimming cut 5 bases from V and 1 base from J; bases unmatched to any gene: 6. Germline V gene sequence: CDR1 MNHEY, CDR2 SVGAGI. CDR3 length: 15 amino acids. The CDR3: CASSGNGGVQETQYF. In DNA, the CDR3 is TGTGCCAGCAGTGGGAACGGGGGGGTCCAAGAGACCCAGTACTTC.

V usage is TRBV5-1 and J usage is TRBJ2-1; D gene ambiguous. Germline lookup yields CDR1 SGHRS and CDR2 YFSETQ. The CDR3 runs to 15 residues. The V end was cut by 2 bases, the J end by 0 bases, with 9 bases between. For the CDR3, the DNA is TGCGCCAGCAGCTTCTCACAGAGCTCCTACAATGAGCAGTTCTTC. Encoded protein: CASSFSQSSYNEQFF.

The genes are TRBV18 and TRBJ1-1; D ambiguous. V was shortened by 2 bases and J by 1 base, with 8 bases between the two germline ends. The CDR3 is 14 amino acids. CDR1 is KGHSH and CDR2 is LQKENI in the germline V gene. CDR3 in amino acids: CASSPFAENTEAFF. The CDR3 nucleotides read TGTGCCAGCTCACCATTCGCAGAGAACACTGAAGCTTTCTTT. Full variable domain (remainder filled in from reference TRBV18 and TRBJ1-1): NAGVMQNPRHLVRRRGQEARLRCSPMKGHSHVYWYRQLPEEGLKFMVYLQKENIIDESGMPKERFSAEFPKEGPSILRIQQVVRGDSAAYFCASSPFAENTEAFFGQGTRLTVV.

CDR3 DNA: TGTGCCAGCAGTGAGGTAGTGGCACAGTACTTC. Its translation: CASSEVVAQYF. V gene TRBV6-1 combines with J gene TRBJ2-5; D unresolved. The CDR3 has 11 residues. The germline CDR1 and CDR2 sequences are MNHNS and SASEGT. With 3 bases removed from V and 11 bases from J, the gap between germline ends came to 10 bases.

A word on this clone: At the DNA level, this CDR3 is encoded by other sequences in the same sample as well. V gene TRBV9 combines with J gene TRBJ2-3, with D possibly being TRBD1 or TRBD2 (5 bases each). V lost 0 bases, J lost 2 bases, and 7 bases lay in between. The CDR3 has 14 residues. Germline V gene data show CDR1 as SGDLS and CDR2 as YYNGEE. Written as DNA, the CDR3 is TGTGCCAGCAGCGTAGGAGGGACCACAGATACGCAGTATTTT. Protein product: CASSVGGTTDTQYF.

V is TRBV6-5 and J is TRBJ1-2; 9 bases match TRBD1. Germline V CDR1 and CDR2: MNHEY, SVGAGI. The CDR3 loop spans 14 amino acids. V was pared by 5 bases and J by 2 bases, with 3 bases of the junction left unmatched. The CDR3 sequence is CASSSDRGNYGYTF. CDR3 nucleotides: TGTGCCAGCAGTAGCGACAGGGGGAACTATGGCTACACCTTC.

This clone was observed once. The gene calls are TRBV19 and TRBJ2-3; D might be TRBD1 or TRBD2, each matching 5 bases. The germline gives CDR1 LNHDA, CDR2 SQIVND (reference sequence). Trimming pared 3 bases from V and 2 bases from J, leaving 15 bases between. The CDR3 consists of 16 residues. The CDR3 region is CASSIGGRGATDTQYF. CDR3 sequence (DNA): TGTGCCAGTAGTATTGGGGGTCGAGGGGCCACAGATACGCAGTATTTT.

The rearrangement uses TRBV7-9 and TRBJ2-3, with TRBD2 matching 7 bases. The CDR3 sequence is 15 residues long. The V segment lost 5 bases and the J segment 3 bases; nucleotides outside the gene matches: 8. Germline V gene lookup returns CDR1 SEHNR and CDR2 FQNEAQ (reference sequence). The CDR3 bases are TGTGCCAGCAGCGCGGGGGACTTCCCTACAGATACGCAGTATTTT. It is translated as CASSAGDFPTDTQYF. Looking up the rest from reference TRBV7-9 and TRBJ2-3 gives the full variable domain: DTGVSQNPRHKITKRGQNVTFRCDPISEHNRLYWYRQTLGQGPEFLTYFQNEAQLEKSRLLSDRFSAERPKGSFSTLEIQRTEQGDSAMYLCASSAGDFPTDTQYFGPGTRLTVL.

V is TRBV27 and J is TRBJ2-7, with 8 positions matching TRBD1. The CDR3 is 14 amino acids. CDR1 is MNHEY and CDR2 is SMNVEV in the germline V gene (reference sequence). Unmatched junction bases numbered 8, after V lost 6 bases and J lost 4 bases. The CDR3 sequence is CASSKTGVRYEQYF. In DNA form, the CDR3 reads TGTGCCAGCAGCAAGACAGGGGTGAGGTACGAGCAGTACTTC.

The V and J genes are TRBV5-4 and TRBJ2-7; 10 bases match TRBD2. Germline CDR1 and CDR2: SGHNT and YYREEE (reference sequence). V lost 3 bases, J lost 7 bases, and 7 bases stayed unmatched. The CDR3 consists of 14 residues. This CDR3 reads CASSSGLAPGEQYF. Here the CDR3 DNA reads TGTGCCAGCAGCTCGGGACTAGCGCCGGGAGAGCAGTACTTC. Full variable domain (remainder filled in from reference TRBV5-4 and TRBJ2-7): ETGVTQSPTHLIKTRGQQVTLRCSSQSGHNTVSWYQQALGQGPQFIFQYYREEENGRGNFPPRFSGLQFPNYSSELNVNALELDDSALYLCASSSGLAPGEQYFGPGTRLTVT.

This clone has more than one count but fewer than ten. The chain couples TRBV29-1 to TRBJ1-5; 7 nucleotides agree with TRBD1. V gave up 6 bases and J gave up 3 bases; unmatched junction bases: 5. The CDR3 loop spans 13 amino acids. Germline CDR1 reads SQVTM; CDR2 reads ANQGSEA. The CDR3 is CSVGTAINQPQHF. DNA of the CDR3: TGCAGCGTAGGGACAGCCATCAATCAGCCCCAGCATTTT.

For the CDR3, the DNA is TGTGCCAGCAGCCGCCTCAACGAGAGGCGCGAGCAGTACTTC. This gives the protein CASSRLNERREQYF. The rearrangement joins TRBV7-8 to TRBJ2-7; no clear D. CDR3 length: 14 residues. The V gene lost 5 bases and the J gene lost 6 bases, with 17 bases spanning the gap. The germline gives CDR1 SGHVS, CDR2 FQNEAQ. The full variable domain, with the rest looked up from reference TRBV7-8 and TRBJ2-7, is GAGVSQSPRYKVAKRGQDVALRCDPISGHVSLFWYQQALGQGPEFLTYFQNEAQLDKSGLPSDRFFAERPEGSVSTLKIQRTQQEDSAVYLCASSRLNERREQYFGPGTRLTVT.

The count of this clone is one. The chain has TRBV5-1 and TRBJ2-5, with 7 bases identical to TRBD2. The end of the DNA is better explained by TRBJ2-7, so the J call may be wrong. Germline V gene data show CDR1 as SGHRS and CDR2 as YFSETQ. This CDR3 has 18 residues. The CDR3 bases are TGCGCCAGCAGCTTGGTGGCTAGTCGGGGGACTATTACCTACGAGCAGTACTTC. Protein sequence: CASSLVASRGTITYEQYF.

The chain couples TRBV18 to TRBJ1-2; TRBD1 matches 7 bases. Looked up from germline, CDR1 is KGHSH and CDR2 is LQKENI. CDR3 size: 13 residues. The V and J ends lost 4 bases and 5 bases, in that order; junction bases with no gene match: 4. The CDR3 nucleotides read TGTGCCAGCTCACGGGACAGTTTTTATGGCTACACCTTC. Protein sequence: CASSRDSFYGYTF.

The genes are TRBV27 and TRBJ2-4; the match to TRBD2 covers 7 bases. This CDR3 has 15 residues. V lost 3 bases and J lost 3; bases outside the gene matches: 5. CDR1 and CDR2 from the germline V gene are MNHEY and SMNVEV (reference sequence). Written as DNA, the CDR3 is TGTGCCAGCAGTTTTACCGGGACTAACAAAAACATTCAGTACTTC. Translating gives CASSFTGTNKNIQYF.

The rearrangement links TRBV11-2 to TRBJ2-2; the D is unclear. The V end was cut by 5 bases, the J end by 7 bases, with 5 bases between. Germline values: CDR1 SGHAT, CDR2 FQNNGV. This CDR3 has 11 residues. The CDR3 here is CASSPVGELFF. CDR3 DNA sequence: TGTGCCAGCAGCCCGGTCGGGGAGCTGTTTTTT.

The chain couples TRBV6-5 to TRBJ2-1; 9 nucleotides match TRBD1. V gave up 3 bases and J gave up 7 bases; unmatched junction bases: 7. Germline CDR1 reads MNHEY; CDR2 reads SVGAGI. The CDR3 consists of 15 residues. CDR3 sequence reads: CASSYKGQGMNEQFF. CDR3 DNA: TGTGCCAGCAGTTATAAAGGACAGGGGATGAATGAGCAGTTCTTC.

The sample holds one count of this clone. This sequence joins TRBV19 and TRBJ1-1, with D unclear. This CDR3 has 13 amino acids. The germline V gene encodes CDR1 LNHDA and CDR2 SQIVND (reference sequence). Trimming left V 7 bases short and J 0 bases short, with 9 bases between. CDR3 sequence: CASTLFLNTEAFF. CDR3 DNA sequence: TGTGCCAGTACCCTCTTCTTGAACACTGAAGCTTTCTTT.